One sample yielded the 21 T cell receptor beta chains listed below, sequenced in a study of tumor and adjacent non-tumor tissue in lung cancer. The template was RNA from unsorted bulk tissue. Distant lung tissue was collected more than 3 cm away from the tumor edge. Three rounds of nested PCR, following a modified ARM-PCR protocol, produced the TCRbeta library. MiXCR was run by TCRdb on the multiplex PCR reads, yielding one entry per CDR3 protein. The profile shows some 97,000 distinct CDR3 sequences, 55% to 65% of them singletons. Sample: distant non-tumor lung tissue. These receptors came from a man aged 25 to 40 with non-small cell lung cancer.

Details on this clonotype: The junction departs from the called germline gene at one end, perhaps through a read error. The rearrangement uses TRBV11-2 and TRBJ1-1; D is undetermined. The CDR3 spans 13 residues. Germline V gene sequence: CDR1 SGHAT, CDR2 FQNNGV. CDR3: CASSLTGNTETFF. CDR3 sequence (DNA): TGTGCCAGTAGCTTGACGGGGAACACTGAAACTTTCTTT.

This clonotype showed up many times. This chain uses TRBV4-2 with TRBJ2-1, with 8 bases that match TRBD2. The germline gives CDR1 LGHNA, CDR2 YNFKEQ. J lost 5 bases, V lost 3 bases, and 9 bases had no gene match. CDR3 size: 16 residues. The CDR3 DNA is TGTGCCAGCAGCCAGACGGGAGGGCCCGTAGACAATGAGCAGTTCTTC. Translating it yields CASSQTGGPVDNEQFF.

To note about this clonotype: The junction and the germline gene differ at one end; a read error may be behind it. The chain couples TRBV11-2 to TRBJ1-1; no firm D call. The CDR3 has 13 residues. Germline CDR1 is SGHAT and CDR2 is FQNNGV. The chain's CDR3 is CASRLRSGTEAFF. CDR3 in DNA: TGTGCCAGCAGATTAAGGTCCGGCACTGAAGCTTTTTTT.

This clonotype was found once. One end of the junction fails to match germline, which may point to a read error. This rearrangement joins TRBV29-1 to TRBJ2-7, with D unclear. Looked up from germline, CDR1 is SQVTM and CDR2 is ANQGSEA. This CDR3 has 12 residues. The CDR3 here is CSIEVSSYKQYF. In DNA form, the CDR3 reads TGCAGCATTGAAGTGTCCTCCTACAAGCAGTACTTC.

Concerning this clonotype itself: A much larger clone sits a single nucleotide away, making a read error possible. The J gene is TRBJ1-6, the V gene TRBV5-6; 8 bases align to TRBD1. The CDR3 length is 13 residues. Germline-derived CDR1 and CDR2 are SGHDT and YYEEEE. J lost 9 bases, V lost 6 bases, and 5 bases had no gene match. The CDR3 loop is CASIRQGTSPLHF. The CDR3 DNA reads TGTGCCAGCATCCGACAGGGGACTTCACCCCTCCACTTT.

This clonotype has a handful of counts. The gene calls are TRBV12-3 or TRBV12-4 and TRBJ2-7, with TRBD1 as a possible D gene (6 bases). Trimming removed 4 bases at V and 5 bases at J, with 18 bases between. The CDR3 runs to 15 residues. The CDR3 DNA follows: TGTGCCAGCAGTTCGGACAGTCCCTTGAGTAACGAGCAGTACTTC. Residues: CASSSDSPLSNEQYF.

J is TRBJ1-4 and V is TRBV5-4; 8 bases fit TRBD1. The CDR3 is made up of 15 amino acids. CDR1 and CDR2 (germline): SGHNT, YYREEE (reference sequence). J lost 7 bases, V lost 4 bases, and 9 bases had no gene match. Here the CDR3 DNA reads TGTGCCAGCAGCCCGACAGGGGAGGCTAGTGAAAAACTGTTTTTT. Translated, it gives CASSPTGEASEKLFF.

Points on this clonotype: A junction end diverges from the germline sequence, so it may reflect a read error. J is TRBJ2-7 and V is TRBV6-2 or TRBV6-3, with no clear D. This CDR3 has 13 amino acids. Germline V gene data show CDR1 as MNHEY and CDR2 as SVGEGT. CDR3 nucleotide sequence: TGTACCAGCAGTTACGGGTCGCACTATGAGCAGTACTTC. Translated: CTSSYGSHYEQYF.

This clonotype has at least ten counts. V gene TRBV20-1 combines with J gene TRBJ2-4; TRBD2 agrees at 7 bases. V trimming: 5 bases; J trimming: 5 bases; junction bases outside the gene matches: 12. The CDR3 length is 15 residues. Germline CDR1 is DFQATT and CDR2 is SNEGSKA (reference sequence). In DNA form, the CDR3 reads TGCAGTGCTGCCAGAACCGGGACTACCGAAAACATTCAGTACTTC. Its protein is CSAARTGTTENIQYF.

This clonotype was seen only a few times. The CDR3 loop is CASSPQGNTEAFF. The CDR3 DNA is TGTGCCAGCTCGCCCCAGGGGAACACTGAAGCTTTCTTT. The J gene is TRBJ1-1, the V gene TRBV18, with a possible D match to TRBD1 (5 bases). Trimming stripped 6 bases from V and 1 base from J, with 9 bases between. CDR3 size: 13 residues. Germline V lookup: CDR1 KGHSH, CDR2 LQKENI.

In this sample, this clonotype turned up once. A junction boundary mismatches the germline segment, possibly from a read error. J is TRBJ2-6 and V is TRBV6-5; a possible D gene is TRBD2 (7 bases). Germline V CDR1 and CDR2: MNHEY, SVGAGI. The CDR3 contains 15 residues. The CDR3 DNA is TGTGCCAGCAGAGAGGGAGGGGGAGGGGCCGACGTCATGACTTTC. Translating it yields CASREGGGGADVMTF.

As to this clonotype: A read error may account for a junction end that differs from germline. The V call is TRBV20-1, the J call TRBJ2-1; a possible D gene is TRBD1 (6 bases). CDR1 and CDR2 from the germline V gene are DFQATT and SNEGSKA (reference sequence). The CDR3 sequence is 15 residues long. CDR3 region: CSARVGTGRNNAQIF. Written as DNA, the CDR3 is TGCAGTGCTAGAGTGGGAACAGGGCGAAACAATGCGCAGATCTTC.

Concerning this clonotype: The final CDR3 position lacks the conserved phenylalanine or tryptophan, pointing to a likely read error. The CDR3 reads CASSSNGYGYTS. CDR3 nucleotides: TGTGCCAGCAGCTCGAACGGCTATGGCTACACCTCC. V usage is TRBV11-3 and J usage is TRBJ1-2, with D uncertain. There are 12 residues in the CDR3. Germline V lookup: CDR1 SGHNT, CDR2 YENEEA. V was clipped by 4 bases and J by 4 bases, with 7 bases between them.

In regard to this clonotype: One end of the junction is discordant with germline, which a read error may explain. The V gene is TRBV20-1, the J gene TRBJ1-1; 7 nucleotides line up with TRBD1. The germline V gene has CDR1 DFQATT and CDR2 SNEGSKA (reference sequence). The CDR3 runs 14 residues. The DNA of the CDR3 is TGCAGTGCCTTAAGACAGGGCGGGGACACTGAAGTTTTCTTT. Translated, it gives CSALRQGGDTEVFF.

The chain couples TRBV6-5 to TRBJ2-2; D is ambiguous. This CDR3 spans 15 amino acids. Germline V CDR1 and CDR2: MNHEY, SVGAGI. V dropped 5 bases and J dropped 8 bases, with 18 bases sitting between them. The CDR3, as DNA: TGTGCCAGCAGTGCCTGGCACAGTCGGTCGGGGGAGCTGTTTTTT. Amino acids: CASSAWHSRSGELFF.

To note about this clonotype: This may be a read error, as it is one base from a much larger clone. The V gene is TRBV5-6, the J gene TRBJ2-2; D gene ambiguous. The CDR3 length is 15 residues. Looked up from germline, CDR1 is SGHDT and CDR2 is YYEEEE. Here the CDR3 DNA reads TGTGCCAGCAGCTTGACTCCTGCCAACAGCGGGGAGCTGTTTTTT. Its protein product is CASSLTPANSGELFF.

On this clonotype: One end of the junction varies from germline; a read error may be responsible. The rearrangement uses TRBV11-2 and TRBJ2-2; tentative D call: TRBD2 (5 bases). The CDR3 is 14 amino acids. CDR1 SGHAT and CDR2 FQNNGV come from the germline V gene. The CDR3 DNA is TGTGCCAGTAGCATTAAACTCCCCACCGGGGAGCTATTTTTT. The encoded protein is CASSIKLPTGELFF. The full variable domain, its missing parts supplied by reference TRBV11-2 and TRBJ2-2, is EAGVAQSPRYKIIEKRQSVAFWCNPISGHATLYWYQQILGQGPKLLIQFQNNGVVDDSQLPKDRFSAERLKGVDSTLKIQPAKLEDSAVYLCASSIKLPTGELFFGEGSRLTVL.

Within the sample, this clonotype is medium-sized. The genes are TRBV7-3 and TRBJ2-5, with no clear D. The V gene lost 0 bases and the J gene lost 4 bases, with 12 bases spanning the gap. The CDR3 is 15 amino acids. Germline V gene sequence: CDR1 SGHTA, CDR2 FQGTGA. CDR3: CASSLTPTTSETQYF. The CDR3 bases are TGTGCCAGCAGCTTAACGCCGACCACATCAGAGACCCAGTACTTC.

By sample share, this clonotype is hyperexpanded. The chain carries TRBV20-1 and TRBJ1-3, with D uncertain. Germline-derived CDR1 and CDR2 are DFQATT and SNEGSKA (reference sequence). This CDR3 spans 13 amino acids. Trimming removed 4 bases from V and 1 base from J, with 8 bases in between. The CDR3 nucleotides are TGCAGTGCTAAGCAACAGTCTGGAAACACCATATATTTT. It specifies CSAKQQSGNTIYF.

About this clonotype: A junction boundary mismatches the germline segment, possibly from a read error. This sequence joins TRBV6-5 and TRBJ2-2; 9 positions agree with TRBD1. This CDR3 has 14 amino acids. From germline, CDR1 is MNHEY and CDR2 SVGAGI. The CDR3 region is CACRKQGARGELFF. The DNA for the CDR3 is TGTGCCTGCAGAAAACAGGGGGCGCGGGGGGAGCTGTTTTTT.

Concerning this clonotype: A much larger clone is a single base away; this may be a read error. The chain recombines TRBV6-6 with TRBJ1-1; 7 nucleotides align to TRBD1. Looked up from germline, CDR1 is MNHNY and CDR2 is SVGAGI (reference sequence). The CDR3 contains 14 residues. CDR3 loop: CAGSYRTDRAEAFF. The CDR3 DNA reads TGTGCCGGCAGTTACAGAACCGACAGGGCTGAAGCTTTCTTT.